These 17 T cell receptor beta chains share one sample of origin, sequenced in a study of T-cell memory formation after mild COVID-19. MiXCR, run by TCRdb on the 5' RACE reads, gives a single entry per CDR3 protein. The sample shows approximately 350,000 distinct CDR3 sequences, 13% of them seen only once. The sample was PBMCs or a T cell subset sorted from them (not recorded which). The receptors originated from a man aged 18 to 29 who had mild COVID-19 (a few samples of this study predate the infection). Cell type and time point are not known.

Many counts were recorded for this clonotype. The rearrangement links TRBV12-3 or TRBV12-4 to TRBJ2-5, with D unresolved. There are 13 residues in the CDR3. Trimming left V 2 bases short and J 2 bases short, with 6 bases between. The CDR3 nucleotides read TGTGCCAGCAGTTTACGTCAGCAAGAGACCCAGTACTTC. Its translation is CASSLRQQETQYF.

The V gene is TRBV5-1, the J gene TRBJ2-3; D might be TRBD1 (6 bases). Trimming removed 7 bases from V and 7 bases from J, with 34 bases in between. Germline assignment: CDR1 SGHRS and CDR2 YFSETQ. The CDR3 sequence is 19 residues long. In DNA form, the CDR3 reads TGCGCCAGCCGGCCTCGGGGACAATTCCGACAGGAAGCTTGGAATACGCAGTATTTT. It translates to CASRPRGQFRQEAWNTQYF.

The genes are TRBV5-1 and TRBJ2-5, with 12 bases aligning to TRBD1. The ends lost 5 bases at V and 5 bases at J; junction bases unmatched: 16. Per germline, CDR1 SGHRS and CDR2 YFSETQ. CDR3 size: 18 residues. For the CDR3, the DNA is TGCGCCAGCAGTTATGCTCCGGGACAGGGGGCGAATGCGGAGACCCAGTACTTC. It translates to CASSYAPGQGANAETQYF.

This clonotype was seen only a few times. This CDR3 is CASSVGQGASYEQYF. In DNA form, the CDR3 reads TGTGCCAGCAGCGTAGGGCAGGGGGCCTCCTACGAGCAGTACTTC. The chain couples TRBV9 to TRBJ2-7, with 8 bases lining up with TRBD1. Germline lookup yields CDR1 SGDLS and CDR2 YYNGEE. The CDR3 has 15 amino acids. The ends lost 0 bases at V and 0 bases at J; junction bases unmatched: 2.

The chain carries TRBV20-1 and TRBJ1-1, with a tentative D call TRBD1 (6 bases). V was trimmed by 0 bases and J by 3 bases, leaving 11 bases between them. The CDR3 runs to 14 residues. Germline CDR1 is DFQATT and CDR2 is SNEGSKA (reference sequence). As DNA, the CDR3 is TGCAGTGCTAGAGACCTTCAGGGGTACACTGAAGCTTTCTTT. It codes for CSARDLQGYTEAFF.

The chain links TRBV6-6 to TRBJ1-3, with 7 bases lining up with TRBD1. The length of the CDR3 is 16 residues. The germline V gene has CDR1 MNHNY and CDR2 SVGAGI (reference sequence). V dropped 0 bases and J dropped 0; count of bases not matched to a gene: 2. This CDR3 is CASSYSTGISGNTIYF. CDR3 nucleotides: TGTGCCAGCAGTTACTCGACAGGGATCTCTGGAAACACCATATATTTT.

This clonotype was observed at least ten times. The chain links TRBV5-1 to TRBJ2-3; D is unclear. The V end lost 2 bases, the J end lost 2 bases, and 3 bases lay between the germline ends. This CDR3 is built from 12 residues. Germline V gene lookup returns CDR1 SGHRS and CDR2 YFSETQ. CDR3 protein: CASSFHTDTQYF. As DNA, the CDR3 is TGCGCCAGCAGCTTCCACACAGATACGCAGTATTTT.

This clonotype came up a few times. This CDR3 reads CASSQKRSSPLHF. As DNA, the CDR3 is TGTGCCAGCAGCCAAAAGAGGAGTTCACCCCTCCACTTT. The J gene is TRBJ1-6, the V gene TRBV3-1; no definite D call. From germline, CDR1 is LGHDT and CDR2 YNNKEL (reference sequence). The CDR3 has 13 amino acids. V lost 2 bases and J 9 bases, leaving 8 bases between the germline ends. The whole variable domain, remainder taken from reference TRBV3-1 and TRBJ1-6, is DTAVSQTPKYLVTQMGNDKSIKCEQNLGHDTMYWYKQDSKKFLKIMFSYNNKELIINETVPNRFSPKSPDKAHLNLHINSLELGDSAVYFCASSQKRSSPLHFGNGTRLTVT.

This clonotype has a count of ten or more. V gene TRBV11-2 combines with J gene TRBJ2-1; tentatively, D is TRBD2 (6 bases). Germline V gene data show CDR1 as SGHAT and CDR2 as FQNNGV. The V gene lost 0 bases and the J gene lost 12 bases, with 12 bases spanning the gap. The CDR3 runs 13 residues. This chain's CDR3 is CASSLDGQGGQFF. Written as DNA, the CDR3 is TGTGCCAGCAGCTTAGATGGCCAGGGAGGGCAGTTCTTC.

The chain has TRBV10-2 and TRBJ1-2; TRBD1 agrees at 7 bases. J lost 3 bases, V lost 6 bases, and 4 bases had no gene match. The CDR3 consists of 13 residues. CDR1 and CDR2 from the germline V gene are WSHSY and SAAADI. Written as DNA, the CDR3 is TGCGCCAGCAGGCGACAGGGCGACTATGGCTACACCTTC. Amino acid sequence: CASRRQGDYGYTF.

The chain employs TRBV5-1 and TRBJ1-6; maybe TRBD1 (5 bases). V lost 4 bases to trimming and J lost 9 bases, with 20 bases between them. The CDR3 has 16 amino acids. CDR1 and CDR2 (germline): SGHRS, YFSETQ. CDR3 protein: CASSPQYAGVSSPLHF. The DNA of the CDR3 is TGCGCCAGCAGCCCCCAGTACGCGGGGGTCTCTTCACCCCTCCACTTT.

The rearrangement joins TRBV12-3 or TRBV12-4 to TRBJ2-3; no definite D call. Trimming left V 4 bases short and J 1 base short, with 9 bases between. The CDR3 is 14 residues long. The CDR3: CASSSPMGTDTQYF. DNA for the CDR3: TGTGCCAGCAGTTCTCCTATGGGCACAGATACGCAGTATTTT.

The chain links TRBV18 to TRBJ2-3; 10 bases map to TRBD1. V was clipped by 4 bases and J by 1 base; unmatched bases: 5. Germline V gene lookup returns CDR1 KGHSH and CDR2 LQKENI. This CDR3 is built from 16 residues. CDR3 residues: CASSQRGTGGTDTQYF. The CDR3 nucleotides are TGTGCCAGCTCACAACGCGGGACAGGGGGCACAGATACGCAGTATTTT.

The chain employs TRBV27 and TRBJ2-7; weak D call: TRBD1 (6 bases). Germline-derived CDR1 and CDR2 are MNHEY and SMNVEV (reference sequence). There are 13 residues in the CDR3. The V end lost 6 bases, the J end lost 3 bases, and 12 bases lay between the germline ends. The CDR3 here is CASRDQGSYEQYF. The CDR3 DNA reads as TGTGCCAGCAGAGACCAGGGGAGCTACGAGCAGTACTTC.

DNA for the CDR3: TGCGCCAGCAGCCAAGAGGGCAGGGGATACCCAGATACGCAGTATTTT. As protein: CASSQEGRGYPDTQYF. The chain links TRBV4-3 to TRBJ2-3; TRBD1 might be the D (6 bases). This CDR3 has 16 residues. V was trimmed by 0 bases and J by 4 bases, leaving 14 bases between them. Per the germline V gene, CDR1 is LGHNA and CDR2 is YSLEER.

The V and J genes are TRBV7-9 and TRBJ2-5, with TRBD2 matching 11 bases. The CDR3 sequence is 15 residues long. With V trimmed by 5 bases and J by 2 bases, 4 bases remained unmatched. Germline V gene lookup returns CDR1 SEHNR and CDR2 FQNEAQ (reference sequence). The CDR3 spells CASSTRLAGQETQYF. Here the CDR3 DNA reads TGTGCCAGCAGCACCCGACTAGCGGGGCAAGAGACCCAGTACTTC.

This clonotype was counted between two and nine times. The V and J genes are TRBV5-1 and TRBJ1-2, with D unclear. Germline-derived CDR1 and CDR2 are SGHRS and YFSETQ. CDR3 length equals 15 residues. The germline V and J ends were trimmed by 4 bases and 5 bases, with 18 bases remaining between them. Written as DNA, the CDR3 is TGCGCCAGCAGCGGCGGACGGATAACTCATTATGGCTACACCTTC. Translating gives CASSGGRITHYGYTF.